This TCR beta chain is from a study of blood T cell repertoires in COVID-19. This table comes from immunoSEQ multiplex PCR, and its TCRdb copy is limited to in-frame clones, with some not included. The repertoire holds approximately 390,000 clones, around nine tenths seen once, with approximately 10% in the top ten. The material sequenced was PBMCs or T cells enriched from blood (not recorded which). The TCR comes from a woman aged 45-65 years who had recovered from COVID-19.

The chain's CDR3 is CASSLARDTLNTEAFF. The DNA for the CDR3 is TGCGCCAGCAGCCTTGCCAGGGACACTTTGAACACTGAAGCTTTCTTT. The chain combines TRBV4-1 with TRBJ1-1; a possible D gene is TRBD1 (6 bases). The CDR3 has 16 amino acids. V was clipped by 4 bases and J by 0 bases, with 15 bases between them. CDR1 is MGHRA, CDR2 YSYEKL, per germline.